A selection of T cell receptor beta chains follows, all from one sample in a study of shared clonotypes between healthy human individuals. Measured with immunoSEQ multiplex PCR; TCRdb has only the in-frame clones, and not every one. The sample lists about 2.4 million clones; 90% to 95% were seen once. The sample consisted of naive CD4+ T cells from PBMCs. All receptors come from a man younger than 30 in good health. Some clones in this sample may be carry-over from other donors' samples. CDR3s include the opening cysteine and the closing phenylalanine or tryptophan. Each record gives: D gene, clone size, J gene, V gene, CDR3 DNA, CDR3 protein. A D gene is named only where the DNA matches it firmly. Rows give clone size only sometimes, using once, few, many, or a class for an expanded clone.

D: NA; size: NA; J: TRBJ2-7; V: TRBV19; DNA: TGTGCCAGTAGTATGGGTCAGGGTGGTGTCTACGAGCAGTACTTC; CDR3: CASSMGQGGVYEQYF
D: NA; size: NA; J: TRBJ2-1; V: TRBV7-9; DNA: TGTGCCAGCAGTTCAAGGGCTAACAACAATGAGCAGTTCTTC; CDR3: CASSSRANNNEQFF
D: NA; size: NA; J: TRBJ2-1; V: TRBV7-3; DNA: TGTGCCAGCAGCCTCCCGGGACGCAGTTTCGATGAGCAGTTCTTC; CDR3: CASSLPGRSFDEQFF
D: NA; size: NA; J: TRBJ1-3; V: TRBV6-1; DNA: TGTGCCAGCAGTGAACAGGGCTCTTCCGGAAACACCATATATTTT; CDR3: CASSEQGSSGNTIYF
D: NA; size: NA; J: TRBJ2-1; V: TRBV21-1; DNA: TGTGCCAGCAGCAACTTAAATGAGCAGTTCTTC; CDR3: CASSNLNEQFF
D: NA; size: once; J: TRBJ2-2; V: TRBV7-3; DNA: TGTGCCAGCAGCCCCCAGACCGGAACCGGGGAGCTGTTTTTT; CDR3: CASSPQTGTGELFF
D: NA; size: NA; J: TRBJ2-1; V: TRBV6-4; DNA: TGTGCCAGCACCCCGGAGCCCGGGCCCTACAATGAGCAGTTCTTC; CDR3: CASTPEPGPYNEQFF
D: TRBD1; size: once; J: TRBJ2-2; V: TRBV5-5; DNA: TGTGCCAGCAGCCCAAGAGGGACAGGGGTCTTCGGGGAGCTGTTTTTT; CDR3: CASSPRGTGVFGELFF
D: NA; size: NA; J: TRBJ1-2; V: TRBV27; DNA: TGTGCCAGCAGTTTATCCACCTGGTCGGGCTACACCTTC; CDR3: CASSLSTWSGYTF
D: NA; size: NA; J: TRBJ2-7; V: TRBV28; DNA: TGTGCCAGCACCTCGTACCAGGGATCCTACGAGCAGTACTTC; CDR3: CASTSYQGSYEQYF
D: TRBD1; size: NA; J: TRBJ2-3; V: TRBV7-2; DNA: TGTGCCAGCAGCCCCCAGGGACAGGGGACAGATACGCAGTATTTT; CDR3: CASSPQGQGTDTQYF
D: NA; size: NA; J: TRBJ2-1; V: TRBV11-3; DNA: TGTGCCAGCAGCTCGCATTTTAACCTGTACAATGAGCAGTTCTTC; CDR3: CASSSHFNLYNEQFF
D: NA; size: NA; J: TRBJ2-7; V: TRBV7-8; DNA: TGTGCCAGCAGCTCCCACGCTTACTACGAGCAGTACTTC; CDR3: CASSSHAYYEQYF
D: TRBD1; size: NA; J: TRBJ2-7; V: TRBV7-6; DNA: TGTGCCAGCAGCCCCCGCCTCCGGGACAGCTACTACGAGCAGTACTTC; CDR3: CASSPRLRDSYYEQYF
D: NA; size: NA; J: TRBJ1-1; V: TRBV7-8; DNA: TGTGCCAGCAGCACGCCACAGGGTCTGAACACTGAAGCTTTCTTT; CDR3: CASSTPQGLNTEAFF
D: NA; size: NA; J: TRBJ1-2; V: TRBV5-3; DNA: TGTGCCAGAAGCCCGTCGGGCCACCGGCTGGAAGGCTACACCTTC; CDR3: CARSPSGHRLEGYTF
D: NA; size: NA; J: TRBJ1-5; V: TRBV5-4; DNA: TGTGCCAGCAGCTTGTTCCCTTCTCAGCCCCAGCATTTT; CDR3: CASSLFPSQPQHF
D: TRBD2; size: NA; J: TRBJ2-7; V: TRBV11-2; DNA: TGTGCCAGCAGCCCGGGGACTAGCGGAACCTCCTACGAGCAGTACTTC; CDR3: CASSPGTSGTSYEQYF
D: NA; size: once; J: TRBJ1-1; V: TRBV27; DNA: TGTGCCAGCCGACGCCGGACAGCCACCAACACTGAAGCTTTCTTT; CDR3: CASRRRTATNTEAFF
D: NA; size: NA; J: TRBJ1-4; V: TRBV6-6; DNA: TGTGCCGCTAAGGAGGGGGGGATTGCAACTAATGAAAAACTGTTTTTT; CDR3: CAAKEGGIATNEKLFF
D: TRBD2; size: once; J: TRBJ2-3; V: TRBV2; DNA: TGTGCCAGCAGAGATAGCGGGGCCTCCACAGATACGCAGTATTTT; CDR3: CASRDSGASTDTQYF
D: NA; size: NA; J: TRBJ2-2; V: TRBV7-3; DNA: TGTGCCAGCAGTGGGCGGACGGGGGCCACCGGGGAGCTGTTTTTT; CDR3: CASSGRTGATGELFF
D: NA; size: few; J: TRBJ1-1; V: TRBV28; DNA: TGTGCCAGCAGCTCGGACACTGAAGCTTTCTTT; CDR3: CASSSDTEAFF
D: TRBD2; size: NA; J: TRBJ2-7; V: TRBV6-1; DNA: TGTGCCAGCAGTCTACTAGCGGGAGGGCAGTACGAGCAGTACTTC; CDR3: CASSLLAGGQYEQYF
D: NA; size: NA; J: TRBJ2-3; V: TRBV20-1; DNA: TGCAGTGCCCCCTTAGGAGATACGCAGTATTTT; CDR3: CSAPLGDTQYF
D: NA; size: NA; J: TRBJ1-4; V: TRBV7-9; DNA: TGTGCCAGCAGCACCAGAACTGGGGAAAAACTGTTTTTT; CDR3: CASSTRTGEKLFF
D: NA; size: NA; J: TRBJ1-4; V: TRBV5-1; DNA: TGCGCCAGCAGCCTACAGGGTCCTAATGAAAAACTGTTTTTT; CDR3: CASSLQGPNEKLFF
D: TRBD1; size: NA; J: TRBJ2-7; V: TRBV18; DNA: TGTGCCAGCTCACCGGACAGGGAGGTGTACGAGCAGTACTTC; CDR3: CASSPDREVYEQYF
D: TRBD1; size: NA; J: TRBJ1-5; V: TRBV6-5; DNA: TGTGCCAGCAGACCCGGGACAGGGAGGCATCAGCCCCAGCATTTT; CDR3: CASRPGTGRHQPQHF
D: NA; size: NA; J: TRBJ2-1; V: TRBV19; DNA: TGTGCCAGTAGCGGGGTCGTAGTCTATGAGCAGTTCTTC; CDR3: CASSGVVVYEQFF
D: NA; size: NA; J: TRBJ2-1; V: TRBV6-5; DNA: TGTGCCAGCAGTCGGGACCCAAGTAGTGAGCAGTTCTTC; CDR3: CASSRDPSSEQFF
D: NA; size: once; J: TRBJ2-7; V: TRBV5-1; DNA: TGCGCCAGCAGCTTGGACGGGAGCGCGGGCGAGCAGTACTTC; CDR3: CASSLDGSAGEQYF
D: NA; size: NA; J: TRBJ2-2; V: TRBV7-2; DNA: TGTGCCAGCAGCTCAGAGGGCGGCGGGGAGCTGTTTTTT; CDR3: CASSSEGGGELFF
D: TRBD2; size: NA; J: TRBJ2-1; V: TRBV5-4; DNA: TGTGCCAGCAGCCCTGGACTAGCCAATGAGCAGTTCTTC; CDR3: CASSPGLANEQFF
D: TRBD1; size: NA; J: TRBJ2-5; V: TRBV19; DNA: TGTGCCAGTAGTCCCCGGGACAGGGGGTTTACTCCTACGGGCCAAGAGACCCAGTACTTC; CDR3: CASSPRDRGFTPTGQETQYF
D: NA; size: NA; J: TRBJ2-7; V: TRBV5-1; DNA: TGCGCCAGCAGCCCGGGTCTCGTTCCCTACGAGCAGTACTTC; CDR3: CASSPGLVPYEQYF
D: NA; size: NA; J: TRBJ2-5; V: TRBV5-1; DNA: TGCGCCAGCAGCTTTGGGGCAGGTCAAGAGACCCAGTACTTC; CDR3: CASSFGAGQETQYF
D: TRBD1; size: NA; J: TRBJ2-1; V: TRBV4-1; DNA: TGCGCCAGCAGCCAAGATTATCGGGACAGATACAATGAGCAGTTCTTC; CDR3: CASSQDYRDRYNEQFF
D: NA; size: NA; J: TRBJ2-3; V: TRBV6-5; DNA: TGTGCCAGCGGGGACATTAGCACAGATACGCAGTATTTT; CDR3: CASGDISTDTQYF
D: NA; size: NA; J: TRBJ1-2; V: TRBV7-6; DNA: TGTGCCAGCAGCTTGGGCGTTAGCGGCTATGGCTACACCTTC; CDR3: CASSLGVSGYGYTF
D: TRBD2; size: NA; J: TRBJ2-1; V: TRBV19; DNA: TGTGCCAGTAGTGTTAGAGCGGGAGATCGTCTTTGGAATGAGCAGTTCTTC; CDR3: CASSVRAGDRLWNEQFF
D: NA; size: NA; J: TRBJ2-3; V: TRBV6-6; DNA: TGTGCCAGCAGTTACTCACCGGATCTCCCAACCCAGTATTTT; CDR3: CASSYSPDLPTQYF
D: TRBD2; size: once; J: TRBJ2-7; V: TRBV7-2; DNA: TGTGCCAGCAGCTTAGGGACTAGCATCTACGAGCAGTACTTC; CDR3: CASSLGTSIYEQYF
D: TRBD1; size: NA; J: TRBJ1-2; V: TRBV7-2; DNA: TGTGCCAGCAGCCCCAGGACAGGATATGGCTACACCTTC; CDR3: CASSPRTGYGYTF
D: NA; size: NA; J: TRBJ2-3; V: TRBV5-1; DNA: TGCGCCAGCAGCTTGGTGGAGCTATTTGGCTGGATTGAAACAGATACGCAGTATTTT; CDR3: CASSLVELFGWIETDTQYF
D: NA; size: NA; J: TRBJ1-2; V: TRBV28; DNA: TGTGCCAGCAGTTTAGCCCGGGACCGTGGCTACACCTTC; CDR3: CASSLARDRGYTF
D: NA; size: NA; J: TRBJ1-1; V: TRBV19; DNA: TGTGCCAGTAGTATTCAGAGAGTGAACACTGAAGCTTTCTTT; CDR3: CASSIQRVNTEAFF
D: NA; size: NA; J: TRBJ2-1; V: TRBV6-6; DNA: TGTGCCAGCAGTATCTACAGATTCTCCTACAATGAGCAGTTCTTC; CDR3: CASSIYRFSYNEQFF